This T cell receptor beta chain was sequenced for a study of cytomegalovirus exposure and HLA in healthy donors (TCRdb year 2017). Context from the whole study: In an earlier analysis of 550 to 750 of the donors, approximately 260 Gb of sequence data and 117 million unique TCR beta sequences from roughly 200 million T cells were reported. Alongside the repertoire data, information on donor age, sex, ethnicity and CMV serostatus was compiled. An early release covering 550 to 700 HLA-typed donors comprised approximately 290 gigabases of sequencing data and approximately 85 million unique TCR sequences. Across approximately 400 genotyped donors of the cohort, an average of roughly 250,000 unique TCR beta nucleotide sequences per donor were sequenced, and around 19% of those sequences were non-productive. A later analysis re-examined previously published TCR beta repertoires from roughly 650 donors and added high-resolution HLA genotyping to investigate patterns of TCR occurrence. Every repertoire in the discovery cohort had been generated on one and the same sequencing platform. In an earlier analysis of 587 of the donors, high-throughput TCR beta sequencing was used to judge whether each TCR beta V gene segment behaved as functional or pseudogenic. Along with the approximately 700-subject first cohort, a separate validation cohort of around 110 different subjects was used. A few DR-DQ haplotypes were treated as single units for association and clustering because of strong linkage in the cohort. A later genetic analysis took genome-wide SNP genotypes for about three fifths of the 666 donors and used that subset as a discovery cohort. Among the roughly 370 genotyped donors, around 81% belonged to the genetic ancestry cluster associated with self-reported Caucasian donors. The later analysis used no new phenotypic data to find candidate immune exposures, relying instead on TCR beta sequences and their occurrence across donors. HLA typing covered class I and class II loci at four-digit resolution. The study aimed to test whether signatures of past pathogen exposure could be identified by cataloging public T cell receptors. The study profiled the T cell repertoires of hundreds of subjects by immunosequencing and related them to cytomegalovirus serostatus. To predict cytomegalovirus infection status, the study brought together high-throughput TCR immunosequencing, statistical association of individual TCRs with disease status, and machine learning. Typing coverage varied by locus: roughly 629-640 donors for A, B, C, DRB1 and DQB1; about 520 for DQA1; 600 to 610 for DPA1; about 450 for DPB1. The research as a whole found: In an earlier analysis of about 600 of the donors, most TCR beta V segments appeared in productive rearrangements about 90% or about 30% of the time, broadly matching IMGT annotations. In a later analysis, TCR association rates were found to vary across HLA loci, with the most associated TCRs seen for DRB1 alleles and the fewest for HLA-C alleles. A further reported finding was that TCR beta sequences accurately predicted the HLA-A and HLA-B alleles for most subjects in the first cohort. The study listed 164 TCR beta chains as associated with cytomegalovirus. Three of the identified cytomegalovirus-associated TCR beta chains were confirmed in vitro to be specific for cytomegalovirus antigens. Most TCR sequences were observed very rarely across donors, whereas some public TCRs were present in many individuals. A group of highly shared sequence variants was considered likely to be a technical artifact of the sequencing pipeline. In a later genetic analysis, a missense DCLRE1C variant was associated with V-gene and J-gene trimming of TCR beta chains, and the association was replicated in an independent cohort. When HLA alleles, especially DR and DQ, strongly co-occurred, TCR associations were difficult to assign to individual alleles. Linkage disequilibrium might explain the correlated functional status among segregating V segments, but an unknown experimental factor could not be excluded. A later analysis associated 16,951 TCR beta sequences with specific HLA alleles at a false discovery rate of 0.05. In a later genetic analysis, fewer N-insertions in productive TCRs were reported among donors in an Asian-associated ancestry cluster than the roughly 700-donor mean. For the cohort, immune exposure information was limited to CMV serostatus. Some IMGT-functional V segments, including TRBV6-2 and TRBV6-3, could not be distinguished by the 87-base-pair reads and were therefore excluded. In a later analysis, HLA-associated TCR beta chains showed more clonal expansion and lower generation probabilities than non-associated chains that were equally common. Because counts were too low, around 17 rarely observed V segments, including chromosome 9 orphons, were left out of the earlier analysis of 587 of the donors. In this cohort, only TCR beta chains were sequenced, and detectable features were limited by the absence of alpha or paired-chain data. It was suggested by the authors that the approach could potentially be generalized to other disease states and immunological phenotypes. Several of the top co-occurrence clusters appeared to be linked to parvovirus B19, influenza, CMV and Epstein-Barr virus, according to a later analysis. Cytomegalovirus status was reported to be diagnosed by the classifier with high specificity and sensitivity in both the original and validation cohorts. HLA typing was unavailable for some donors at each locus, so association tests used only the typed subset. In a later analysis, most CMV-associated TCR beta chains were found to appear HLA-restricted, with HLA associations seemingly driven largely by CMV exposure. Sequencing depth was assumed to be roughly uniform across donors in the presence/absence analyses, though that assumption may not hold.

The cohort consisted of some 670 healthy bone marrow donors. All cohort members were sampled while nominally healthy, although unrecorded immune exposures were likely present. The donor was CMV seronegative and belonged to the group of more than 300 seronegative cohort members. Every donor gave a peripheral blood sample, and the peripheral blood mononuclear cells from that sample were used for TCR beta sequencing. The Qiagen DNeasy Blood Extraction Kit was used to extract genomic DNA from the blood cell samples. V drops 10 bases and J drops 1 base, leaving 7 bases in between. CDR3 length: 12 amino acids, cysteine to phenylalanine. The CDR3 DNA has 36 bases and is translated from base 1. The germline V gene (reference sequence) supplies CDR1 LNHDA and CDR2 SQIVND. Comment on this clone: It lacks a known antigen.

The receptor library was made with the immunoSEQ multiplex PCR assay. For the multiplex PCR, a mixture combining 60 forward primers for TCR Vbeta segments and 13 reverse primers for TCR Jbeta segments was used. A multiplex PCR assay on genomic DNA amplified the CDR3 region of rearranged TCR beta genes. Amplified TCR beta libraries were sequenced as 87-base-pair reads on the Illumina HiSeq System. For the original study's pipeline: In a later analysis, some 80 million unique TCR beta chains were counted across the 500 to 850 repertoires, and some 10 million of these chains were shared by at least two donors. Raw reads were error-corrected and collapsed into unique sequences by a nearest-neighbor algorithm in which closely related sequences were merged to remove PCR and sequencing errors. V, D and J gene segments were assigned by aligning CDR3 sequences to IMGT reference sequences. For a sequence to be retained, a match of at least six nucleotides to both a V gene segment and a J gene segment was required. Rearrangements were called productive when the CDR3 lacked stop codons and stayed in frame with V and J; all others were non-productive. Following IMGT convention, CDR3 was defined as the stretch from the second conserved V-encoded cysteine up to the conserved J-encoded phenylalanine. The earlier analysis of some 550 of the donors excluded any sequence lacking an unambiguous match to a single V gene segment. In an earlier analysis of around 590 of the donors, a V segment was called functional when productive rearrangements were above 56.7%, and segregating when the standard deviation between donors exceeded 5%. A statistical classification framework was developed to diagnose cytomegalovirus status using the catalog of TCR beta chain sequences. In a later analysis, TCR nucleotide sequences were compared against IMGT/GENE-DB human TR gene sequences so that V and J genes could be assigned. Using the TCRdist pipeline, a later analysis assigned CDR3 sequences along with most-parsimonious VDJ recombination scenarios. In a later analysis, each TCR beta chain was defined by its CDR3 amino acid sequence together with its V-gene family, and reads lacking a unique V-gene family were excluded. As a way to deal with suspected cross-contamination and a sequencing artifact, a later analysis dropped 592 nucleotide sequences that were highly shared and had low generation probability. For each public chain, a later analysis derived a clonal expansion index from normalized ranks of inferred template counts within each repertoire. In a later analysis, generation probabilities were computed with a VDJ recombination model fitted to out-of-frame rearrangements, and the resulting probabilities were checked against IGoR. In a later analysis, hypergeometric tests were used to score TCR-TCR, TCR-HLA and TCR-CMV co-occurrence, with a repertoire-size bias correction applied to TCR pairs. False discovery rates were estimated in a later analysis by permuting HLA or CMV assignments 20 times. In a later analysis, co-occurring TCRs were grouped with DBSCAN, and TCRdist sequence similarity was added when clustering was performed within HLA-allele-positive subsets. Repertoires with fewer than 30,000 or more than 120,000 public chains, plus five repertoires with anomalous nucleotide sharing, were excluded from co-occurrence clustering. TCRdb limited this immuneACCESS table to in-frame rearrangements with V and J called. A share of clones is missing; checked studies link under half to unresolved V genes, and the rest is unexplained. The V and J calls and clone size were taken over from that table, and D and trimming were inferred from the DNA. The sample's own table lists about 140,000 clones. The ten largest clones capture 0.8% to 1% of the sample.

This receptor chain uses TRBV19 and TRBJ1-4; too little of a D gene remains to name it. This clonotype was obtained from a male donor in good health and CMV-seronegative. Sequenced sample: PBMCs. The CDR3 region reads CATEGTNEKLFF. At the DNA level, the sequence is TGTGCCACTGAGGGAACTAATGAAAAACTGTTTTTT.